This TCR beta chain was documented in a study of Tregs in tolerant kidney transplant recipients. This clone was observed a few times. The V gene lost 0 bases and the J gene lost 2 bases, with 7 bases spanning the gap. Germline values: CDR1 GTSNPN, CDR2 SVGIG (reference sequence). The CDR3 runs to 13 residues. Clones were sequenced by immunoSEQ multiplex PCR, and TCRdb holds only the in-frame ones, with some missing. The data contain about 68,000 clones, 84% of them singletons. The specimen was CD4+ T cells from blood. The chain has TRBV30 and TRBJ1-1; D is unresolved. The origin of this receptor is a human donor in good health. The CDR3 is CAWSVNLNTEAFF. The DNA of the CDR3 is TGTGCCTGGAGTGTAAATTTAAACACTGAAGCTTTCTTT.